Presented here are 31 T cell receptor beta chains from one specimen sequenced in a study of identical twins. Using its own MiXCR run on the 5' RACE reads, TCRdb lists one record per CDR3 protein. The repertoire includes 350,000 to 450,000 distinct CDR3 sequences, less than 20% of them detected once, and 10% to 15% sits in the top ten. The sample comprised naive T cells sorted from blood. Receptors originate from a man aged 45-60 years in good health.

A few counts support this clonotype. The CDR3 DNA follows: TGCGCCAGCAGCTTAACCGGGACAGGGGGTTACAATGAGCAGTTCTTC. This encodes CASSLTGTGGYNEQFF. V usage is TRBV5-1 and J usage is TRBJ2-1; 11 nucleotides align to TRBD1. Germline V gives CDR1 SGHRS, CDR2 YFSETQ. V dropped 2 bases and J dropped 4; count of bases not matched to a gene: 5. The CDR3 spans 16 residues.

Ten or more counts support this clonotype. The chain has TRBV6-5 and TRBJ1-5; 9 positions agree with TRBD1. Per the germline V gene, CDR1 is MNHEY and CDR2 is SVGAGI. Losses at the gene ends were 4 bases for V and 5 bases for J; bases not matched to a gene: 3. This CDR3 contains 14 residues. The CDR3 DNA sequence: TGTGCCAGCAGTTTCAACAGGGGGCATCAGCCCCAGCATTTT. Protein: CASSFNRGHQPQHF.

This clonotype has at least ten counts. The J gene is TRBJ2-3, the V gene TRBV24-1; the D is unclear. V was cut by 3 bases and J by 6 bases, with 21 bases left in between. CDR3 size: 17 residues. Germline V gene data show CDR1 as KGHDR and CDR2 as SFDVKD. CDR3 sequence reads: CATSDTGLRYSRDTQYF. The DNA for the CDR3 is TGTGCCACCAGTGATACGGGTCTTCGTTACAGTCGGGATACGCAGTATTTT.

This clonotype was detected only a few times. The CDR3 reads CASSFGQGEYEQYF. The CDR3 DNA reads TGTGCCAGCAGTTTCGGACAGGGGGAATACGAGCAGTACTTC. V and J are TRBV27 and TRBJ2-7, with 10 bases lining up with TRBD1. The CDR3 extends over 14 amino acids. Losses at the gene ends were 3 bases for V and 4 bases for J; bases not matched to a gene: 3. Germline V gives CDR1 MNHEY, CDR2 SMNVEV (reference sequence).

This clonotype has ten or more counts. The rearrangement links TRBV12-3 or TRBV12-4 to TRBJ2-7; possible D gene TRBD2, 5 bases. The ends were cut back, 8 bases at V and 4 bases at J, with 21 bases in the middle. The CDR3 spans 15 residues. This CDR3 is CASAGESVGIYEQYF. The CDR3 DNA follows: TGTGCCAGCGCGGGTGAAAGTGTGGGGATTTACGAGCAGTACTTC.

The table lists this clonotype with many counts. The chain has TRBV20-1 and TRBJ2-1; 8 nucleotides line up with TRBD2. V shed 5 bases, J shed 0 bases, and the junction held 15 bases outside the gene matches. Germline CDR1 and CDR2: DFQATT and SNEGSKA (reference sequence). CDR3 length: 18 amino acids. Here the CDR3 reads CSAGGLAPTPSSYNEQFF. The CDR3 region has the DNA TGCAGTGCTGGAGGACTAGCACCCACCCCTAGCTCCTACAATGAGCAGTTCTTC.

The V gene is TRBV12-3 or TRBV12-4, the J gene TRBJ1-2, with 11 bases aligning to TRBD1. The J segment lost 1 base and the V segment lost 3 bases, leaving 1 base of the junction unmatched. The CDR3 extends over 15 amino acids. The CDR3 DNA reads as TGTGCCAGCAGTTTTGGGACAGGGGGTAACTATGGCTACACCTTC. It is translated as CASSFGTGGNYGYTF.

The V call is TRBV6-1, the J call TRBJ2-4, with D unresolved. Germline CDR1 and CDR2: MNHNS and SASEGT. The CDR3 is made up of 15 amino acids. Deletions cut 2 bases from V and 0 bases from J, with 8 bases between. CDR3 region: CASSEQILAKNIQYF. The CDR3 bases are TGTGCCAGCAGTGAACAGATCTTAGCCAAAAACATTCAGTACTTC.

The chain uses TRBV7-2 and TRBJ2-2; 8 positions match TRBD1. This CDR3 has 21 residues. The V gene's germline CDR1 is SGHTA and CDR2 FQGNSA. V was clipped by 0 bases and J by 0 bases; unmatched bases: 15. DNA for the CDR3: TGTGCCAGCAGCTTAGCGAAGGGACAGGTGGGGCACTTCGCGAACACCGGGGAGCTGTTTTTT. Protein product: CASSLAKGQVGHFANTGELFF.

This rearrangement joins TRBV20-1 to TRBJ2-7; TRBD2 matches at 11 bases. Germline V gives CDR1 DFQATT, CDR2 SNEGSKA (reference sequence). This CDR3 comprises 17 residues. Trimming at V came to 0 bases and at J to 2 bases, leaving 9 bases not matched to a gene. The CDR3 bases are TGCAGTGCTAGAGATAGCGGGAGGGCCAAATTAACCTACGAGCAGTACTTC. This translates into CSARDSGRAKLTYEQYF.

This chain uses TRBV7-2 with TRBJ2-5; 12 nucleotides match TRBD2. The CDR3 extends over 16 amino acids. V trimming: 5 bases; J trimming: 4 bases; junction bases outside the gene matches: 8. Germline lookup yields CDR1 SGHTA and CDR2 FQGNSA. The CDR3 bases are TGTGCCAGCAGCGCCATACTAGCGGGAGGTGGAGAGACCCAGTACTTC. Its translation: CASSAILAGGGETQYF. Full variable domain (outside the CDR3, taken from reference TRBV7-2 and TRBJ2-5): GAGVSQSPSNKVTEKGKDVELRCDPISGHTALYWYRQSLGQGLEFLIYFQGNSAPDKSGLPSDRFSAERTGGSVSTLTIQRTQQEDSAVYLCASSAILAGGGETQYFGPGTRLLVL.

This chain uses TRBV27 with TRBJ1-5, with D possibly matching TRBD1 (6 bases). CDR3 length: 14 residues. CDR1 and CDR2 (germline): MNHEY, SMNVEV (reference sequence). V was clipped by 5 bases and J by 0 bases, with 8 bases between them. The CDR3 is CASSQGPSNQPQHF. In DNA, the CDR3 is TGTGCCAGCAGTCAGGGGCCTAGCAATCAGCCCCAGCATTTT.

This clonotype has ten or more counts. J is TRBJ2-3 and V is TRBV5-6; D uncertain. V gave up 6 bases and J gave up 3 bases, with 14 bases separating them. Germline-derived CDR1 and CDR2 are SGHDT and YYEEEE. CDR3 length equals 14 residues. CDR3 region: CASKDGLGTDTQYF. The CDR3, as DNA: TGTGCCAGCAAGGACGGCCTGGGGACAGATACGCAGTATTTT.

This clonotype was seen only once. The CDR3 reads CASSLWTDNTGELFF. The CDR3, as DNA: TGTGCCAGCAGTCTCTGGACGGACAACACCGGGGAGCTGTTTTTT. The gene calls are TRBV28 and TRBJ2-2; no reliable D call. Trimming took off 5 bases at V and 2 bases at J, with 12 bases between the two ends. The CDR3 is 15 residues long. Germline V gene sequence: CDR1 MDHEN, CDR2 SYDVKM.

The gene calls are TRBV2 and TRBJ2-1; 7 positions match TRBD1. This CDR3 comprises 12 residues. Trimming removed 6 bases from V and 7 bases from J; junction bases left unmatched: 3. Germline CDR1 SNHLY, CDR2 FYNNEI. CDR3 region: CASRVTGNEQFF. The CDR3 DNA is TGTGCCAGCAGAGTGACAGGGAATGAGCAGTTCTTC.

This clonotype was observed at least ten times. The V gene is TRBV6-5, the J gene TRBJ2-1, with D perhaps TRBD1 (6 bases). Germline V lookup: CDR1 MNHEY, CDR2 SVGAGI. This CDR3 is 16 amino acids long. Between the trimmed V and J ends, which lost 4 bases and 4 bases, there was a span of 17 bases. The DNA for the CDR3 is TGTGCCAGCAGTTCACCCGGGCTAGGGGGTTACAATGAGCAGTTCTTC. Protein product: CASSSPGLGGYNEQFF.

The table lists this clonotype with a few counts. The J gene is TRBJ1-2, the V gene TRBV25-1, with TRBD1 as a possible D gene (5 bases). V lost 2 bases, J lost 4 bases, and 11 bases lay in between. The germline gives CDR1 MGHDK, CDR2 SYGVNS. The CDR3 has 14 residues. The CDR3 DNA follows: TGTGCCAGCAGTGAACAGGCCGGGGGCTATGGCTACACCTTC. This encodes CASSEQAGGYGYTF.

The gene calls are TRBV5-1 and TRBJ2-5, with 10 bases lining up with TRBD2. Losses at the gene ends were 0 bases for V and 5 bases for J; bases not matched to a gene: 7. This CDR3 region has 16 residues. Germline CDR1 is SGHRS and CDR2 is YFSETQ. In DNA form, the CDR3 reads TGCGCCAGCAGCTTGGGGCTAGCGGGGGCGGAGGAGACCCAGTACTTC. It translates to CASSLGLAGAEETQYF. Complete variable domain (other parts from reference TRBV5-1 and TRBJ2-5): KAGVTQTPRYLIKTRGQQVTLSCSPISGHRSVSWYQQTPGQGLQFLFEYFSETQRNKGNFPGRFSGRQFSNSRSEMNVSTLELGDSALYLCASSLGLAGAEETQYFGPGTRLLVL.

For the CDR3, the DNA is TGCGCCAGCAGTCGGACTAGCGGGGGTAATGAGCAGTTCTTC. It yields the protein CASSRTSGGNEQFF. The chain links TRBV5-1 to TRBJ2-1; 13 nucleotides align to TRBD2. The V segment lost 5 bases and the J segment 7 bases; nucleotides outside the gene matches: 3. There are 14 residues in the CDR3. In germline, CDR1 is SGHRS, CDR2 YFSETQ.

Ten or more counts support this clonotype. The genes are TRBV29-1 and TRBJ2-1; 13 positions agree with TRBD2. J lost 5 bases, V lost 0 bases, and 16 bases had no gene match. Looked up from germline, CDR1 is SQVTM and CDR2 is ANQGSEA. CDR3 length: 20 amino acids. This chain's CDR3 is CSVEDIPPPGLAGNNNEQFF. As DNA, the CDR3 is TGCAGCGTTGAAGATATTCCTCCTCCGGGACTAGCGGGAAATAACAATGAGCAGTTCTTC.

The V and J genes are TRBV29-1 and TRBJ1-2, with 7 positions matching TRBD1. V shed 5 bases and J 0 bases; nucleotides not matched to a gene: 15. The CDR3 covers 17 residues. Germline values: CDR1 SQVTM, CDR2 ANQGSEA. The CDR3 DNA follows: TGCAGCGTTAGGTCCTTTTTGGACAGGATTACTAACTATGGCTACACCTTC. This codes for CSVRSFLDRITNYGYTF. The whole variable domain, remainder taken from reference TRBV29-1 and TRBJ1-2, is SAVISQKPSRDICQRGTSLTIQCQVDSQVTMMFWYRQQPGQSLTLIATANQGSEATYESGFVIDKFPISRPNLTFSTLTVSNMSPEDSSIYLCSVRSFLDRITNYGYTFGSGTRLTVV.

This rearrangement joins TRBV28 to TRBJ2-3; the match to TRBD1 covers 9 bases. J gave up 4 bases and V 3 bases, and 5 bases lay outside the gene matches. This CDR3 comprises 15 residues. The V gene's germline CDR1 is MDHEN and CDR2 SYDVKM. This CDR3 is CASSFRTGVPDTQYF. CDR3 nucleotide sequence: TGTGCCAGCAGTTTCCGGACAGGGGTCCCAGATACGCAGTATTTT.

This clonotype was observed a few times. The chain couples TRBV20-1 to TRBJ2-7, with D perhaps matching TRBD1 (6 bases). The germline V gene encodes CDR1 DFQATT and CDR2 SNEGSKA (reference sequence). V gave up 0 bases and J gave up 2 bases, with 17 bases separating them. The CDR3 covers 16 residues. The CDR3 here is CSARDGVLDSTYEQYF. The DNA of the CDR3 is TGCAGTGCTAGAGATGGAGTTTTGGACAGCACCTACGAGCAGTACTTC.

This clonotype was counted a few times. The chain joins TRBV11-2 to TRBJ2-5; the D gene is possibly TRBD1 (6 bases). Trimming left V 0 bases short and J 10 bases short, with 27 bases between. Germline lookup yields CDR1 SGHAT and CDR2 FQNNGV. The CDR3 covers 18 residues. This CDR3 reads CASSLEASIRGPEGDQYF. The CDR3 coding sequence is TGTGCCAGCAGCTTAGAGGCTAGTATCAGGGGCCCGGAAGGGGACCAGTACTTC.

This chain's CDR3 is CASSPGSGGLIYNEQFF. The CDR3 nucleotides read TGTGCCAGCAGCCCGGGTAGCGGGGGGCTTATATACAATGAGCAGTTCTTC. The chain uses TRBV7-8 and TRBJ2-1, with TRBD2 matching over 10 bases. Germline trimming cut 5 bases from V and 4 bases from J; bases unmatched to any gene: 11. CDR3 length: 17 residues. From germline, CDR1 is SGHVS and CDR2 FQNEAQ.

Ten or more counts support this clonotype. The chain joins TRBV5-1 to TRBJ1-5; D may be TRBD1 (5 bases). V was cut by 0 bases and J by 1 base, with 8 bases left in between. Germline CDR1 and CDR2: SGHRS and YFSETQ. This CDR3 has 15 amino acids. The CDR3 loop reads CASSLDGDSNQPQHF. CDR3 in DNA: TGCGCCAGCAGCTTGGATGGGGACAGCAATCAGCCCCAGCATTTT.

The rearrangement joins TRBV28 to TRBJ2-7; possibly TRBD2 for D (6 bases). The germline V gene encodes CDR1 MDHEN and CDR2 SYDVKM. V was pared by 5 bases and J by 0 bases, with 14 bases between. The CDR3 spans 15 residues. DNA of the CDR3: TGTGCCAGCAGTGGGATACTAGCAGCCTCCTACGAGCAGTACTTC. This gives the protein CASSGILAASYEQYF.

The rearrangement links TRBV12-3 or TRBV12-4 to TRBJ1-1; D possibly corresponds to TRBD1 (6 bases). The CDR3 is made up of 12 amino acids. V lost 5 bases and J 6 bases, leaving 10 bases between the germline ends. CDR3: CASSRRTAEAFF. In DNA form, the CDR3 reads TGTGCCAGCAGTCGCCGGACAGCTGAAGCTTTCTTT.

This clonotype was recorded many times. The gene calls are TRBV9 and TRBJ2-1; 11 bases agree with TRBD2. V dropped 0 bases and J dropped 7; count of bases not matched to a gene: 3. The germline V gene encodes CDR1 SGDLS and CDR2 YYNGEE. CDR3 length: 15 residues. The CDR3 is CASSVGSGRANEQFF. CDR3 DNA sequence: TGTGCCAGCAGCGTAGGTAGCGGGAGGGCAAATGAGCAGTTCTTC.

This sequence joins TRBV6-5 and TRBJ2-7; perhaps TRBD2 as D (6 bases). CDR3 length equals 11 residues. Trimming removed 6 bases from V and 6 bases from J, with 9 bases in between. Germline V gene lookup returns CDR1 MNHEY and CDR2 SVGAGI. The CDR3 here is CASSGGTEQYF. The CDR3, as DNA: TGTGCCAGCAGCGGGGGAACCGAGCAGTACTTC.

Only a few counts were recorded for this clonotype. The V gene is TRBV15, the J gene TRBJ2-2, with 9 bases lining up with TRBD2. This CDR3 has 15 residues. Germline CDR1 LNHNV, CDR2 YYDKDF (reference sequence). Trimming took 5 bases from V and 7 from J; bases not matched to a gene: 8. DNA of the CDR3: TGTGCCACCAGCGGCCGACTAGCGGTCCACGGGGAGCTGTTTTTT. Encoded protein: CATSGRLAVHGELFF.